The present entry profiles one T cell receptor (beta chain) with its context. Its target is not known. The data derive from a study of blood T cells in healthy people across ages. Study-wide findings and caveats: The long-lived group displayed more naive CD4+ cells, plus higher diversity, than the aged donors did.

Using a J-beta primer mix together with a sample-barcoded 5' primer, a second PCR was run for about 7 to 12 cycles. The template-switch adaptor was a 5' adaptor with 12 random nucleotides. It tagged each cDNA molecule. MiXCR was run by TCRdb on the 5' RACE reads, yielding one entry per CDR3 protein. This table holds roughly 800,000 distinct CDR3 sequences, roughly 60% found once. The study recruited healthy Caucasian donors from Russia who were aged roughly 6 to 95. Trimming took off 4 bases at V and 0 bases at J, with 14 bases between the two ends. The CDR3 totals 17 residues. The germline V gene encodes CDR1 SGHTS and CDR2 YDEGEE.

Input material: blood. The genes are TRBV5-8 and TRBJ2-6; either TRBD1 or TRBD2 may supply D (5 bases each). The receptor comes from a man aged 30 to 45 in good health. CDR3 protein: CASSATGRPSGANVLTF. Written as DNA, the CDR3 is TGTGCCAGCAGCGCAACGGGGCGCCCCTCTGGGGCCAACGTCCTGACTTTC.